Listed below are T cell receptor beta chains from one sample, sequenced in a study of blood T cell repertoires in COVID-19. Data came from immunoSEQ multiplex PCR; TCRdb stores just in-frame clones and leaves some out. The table has 150,000 to 200,000 clones, about four fifths seen once; the top ten hold about 11%. Sample: peripheral blood. These receptors were collected from a woman aged 40-49 years with COVID-19, enrolled during active disease. The CDR3 runs from the conserved cysteine through the conserved F or W. The order of the fields is D gene, V gene, J gene, clone size, CDR3 protein, CDR3 DNA. The D gene is left open where the match is weak. Size is omitted from some rows. Given values are once, few, many or a class for expanded clones.

d_gene: TRBD2; v_gene: TRBV18; j_gene: TRBJ2-1; abundance: NA; CDR3aa: CASSPVPGLAGGTYNEQFF; CDR3nt: TGTGCCAGCTCACCAGTACCTGGACTAGCGGGAGGCACCTACAATGAGCAGTTCTTC
d_gene: NA; v_gene: TRBV7-2; j_gene: TRBJ2-3; abundance: NA; CDR3aa: CASSLGSLVDTQYF; CDR3nt: TGTGCCAGCAGCTTAGGCAGTCTAGTAGATACGCAGTATTTT
d_gene: NA; v_gene: TRBV9; j_gene: TRBJ1-6; abundance: NA; CDR3aa: CASSVRAEQLNSPLHF; CDR3nt: TGTGCCAGCAGCGTCCGAGCGGAACAGCTAAATTCACCCCTCCACTTT
d_gene: TRBD2; v_gene: TRBV3-1/TRBV3-2; j_gene: TRBJ2-7; abundance: many; CDR3aa: CASSRGLAGALEYEQYF; CDR3nt: TGTGCCAGCAGCCGAGGACTAGCGGGAGCCTTAGAATACGAGCAGTACTTC
d_gene: NA; v_gene: TRBV10-2; j_gene: TRBJ1-4; abundance: NA; CDR3aa: CASSEWSSNEKLFF; CDR3nt: TGCGCCAGCAGTGAATGGAGTTCTAATGAAAAACTGTTTTTT
d_gene: TRBD1; v_gene: TRBV5-1; j_gene: TRBJ2-3; abundance: NA; CDR3aa: CASSLALGTGLGDTQYF; CDR3nt: TGCGCCAGCAGCTTGGCGTTAGGGACAGGGCTAGGAGATACGCAGTATTTT
d_gene: NA; v_gene: TRBV5-4; j_gene: TRBJ2-1; abundance: NA; CDR3aa: CASSLDNNEQFF; CDR3nt: TGTGCCAGCAGCTTGGACAACAATGAGCAGTTCTTC
d_gene: NA; v_gene: TRBV3-1/TRBV3-2; j_gene: TRBJ1-5; abundance: NA; CDR3aa: CASSHYLNQPQHF; CDR3nt: TGTGCCAGCAGCCATTACTTAAATCAGCCCCAGCATTTT
d_gene: TRBD2; v_gene: TRBV19; j_gene: TRBJ2-3; abundance: NA; CDR3aa: CASRARGGQFTDTQYF; CDR3nt: TGTGCCAGTCGTGCTCGCGGGGGGCAATTCACAGATACGCAGTATTTT
d_gene: NA; v_gene: TRBV3-1/TRBV3-2; j_gene: TRBJ2-3; abundance: NA; CDR3aa: CASSQGSGRTDTQYF; CDR3nt: TGTGCCAGCAGCCAAGGTAGCGGCCGCACAGATACGCAGTATTTT
d_gene: TRBD2; v_gene: TRBV18; j_gene: TRBJ2-7; abundance: NA; CDR3aa: CASSPLAGVTYYEQYF; CDR3nt: TGTGCCAGCTCACCTCTAGCGGGAGTAACCTACTACGAGCAGTACTTC
d_gene: TRBD2; v_gene: TRBV7-9; j_gene: TRBJ2-3; abundance: NA; CDR3aa: CASSLRTSGGEVDTQYF; CDR3nt: TGTGCCAGCAGCCTCCGGACTAGCGGGGGGGAGGTAGATACGCAGTATTTT
d_gene: NA; v_gene: TRBV5-4; j_gene: TRBJ2-3; abundance: NA; CDR3aa: CASSLGQHSDTQYF; CDR3nt: TGTGCCAGCAGCTTGGGGCAACATTCAGATACGCAGTATTTT
d_gene: TRBD2; v_gene: TRBV2; j_gene: TRBJ2-1; abundance: NA; CDR3aa: CASKPPGTSGSGEQFF; CDR3nt: TGTGCCAGCAAACCCCCCGGGACTAGCGGGAGTGGAGAGCAGTTCTTC
d_gene: NA; v_gene: TRBV3-1/TRBV3-2; j_gene: TRBJ2-1; abundance: NA; CDR3aa: CASSHSQRNNEQFF; CDR3nt: TGTGCCAGCAGCCATTCGCAGCGTAACAATGAGCAGTTCTTC
d_gene: NA; v_gene: TRBV7-9; j_gene: TRBJ2-2; abundance: few; CDR3aa: CASLRGDGELFF; CDR3nt: TGTGCCAGCCTGCGCGGGGACGGGGAGCTGTTTTTT
d_gene: NA; v_gene: TRBV30; j_gene: TRBJ2-3; abundance: NA; CDR3aa: CAWGGGGTDTQYF; CDR3nt: TGTGCCTGGGGAGGGGGGGGCACAGATACGCAGTATTTT
d_gene: TRBD2; v_gene: TRBV18; j_gene: TRBJ2-1; abundance: NA; CDR3aa: CASSPDLAGGYNEQFF; CDR3nt: TGTGCCAGCTCACCGGACCTAGCGGGAGGGTACAATGAGCAGTTCTTC
d_gene: NA; v_gene: TRBV19; j_gene: TRBJ2-1; abundance: NA; CDR3aa: CASSHSGRANEQFF; CDR3nt: TGTGCCAGTAGTCACAGCGGGCGAGCCAATGAGCAGTTCTTC
d_gene: NA; v_gene: TRBV12-3/TRBV12-4; j_gene: TRBJ2-3; abundance: NA; CDR3aa: CASSHPNTDTQYF; CDR3nt: TGTGCCAGCAGTCATCCCAACACAGATACGCAGTATTTT
d_gene: NA; v_gene: TRBV2; j_gene: TRBJ2-5; abundance: NA; CDR3aa: CASSDGQTGETQYF; CDR3nt: TGTGCCAGCAGTGACGGCCAGACAGGAGAGACCCAGTACTTC
d_gene: TRBD2; v_gene: TRBV30; j_gene: TRBJ2-5; abundance: NA; CDR3aa: CAWRAGTSVQETQYF; CDR3nt: TGTGCCTGGAGAGCCGGGACTAGCGTACAAGAGACCCAGTACTTC
d_gene: TRBD1; v_gene: TRBV19; j_gene: TRBJ1-4; abundance: once; CDR3aa: CASSIGGNRGREKLFF; CDR3nt: TGTGCCAGTAGTATTGGCGGGAACAGGGGTCGTGAAAAACTGTTTTTT
d_gene: NA; v_gene: TRBV30; j_gene: TRBJ2-5; abundance: NA; CDR3aa: CAWNHRGGPETQYF; CDR3nt: TGTGCCTGGAATCATAGGGGGGGCCCGGAGACCCAGTACTTC
d_gene: NA; v_gene: TRBV6-5; j_gene: TRBJ1-4; abundance: NA; CDR3aa: CASSYLAGSANEKLFF; CDR3nt: TGTGCCAGCAGTTACCTGGCAGGGTCGGCTAATGAAAAACTGTTTTTT
d_gene: TRBD1; v_gene: TRBV7-9; j_gene: TRBJ1-1; abundance: NA; CDR3aa: CASSEPGQGFTEAFF; CDR3nt: TGTGCCAGCAGCGAACCGGGACAGGGCTTCACTGAAGCTTTCTTT
d_gene: TRBD2; v_gene: TRBV10-2; j_gene: TRBJ2-2; abundance: once; CDR3aa: CASTLAGGYTGELFF; CDR3nt: TGCGCCAGCACTTTAGCGGGAGGGTACACCGGGGAGCTGTTTTTT
d_gene: TRBD1; v_gene: TRBV27; j_gene: TRBJ2-1; abundance: NA; CDR3aa: CASRPGQGAGEQFF; CDR3nt: TGTGCCAGCAGACCGGGACAGGGGGCAGGGGAGCAGTTCTTC
d_gene: NA; v_gene: TRBV7-8; j_gene: TRBJ1-1; abundance: NA; CDR3aa: CASSLVRGNTEAFF; CDR3nt: TGTGCCAGCAGCTTAGTCAGGGGAAACACTGAAGCTTTCTTT
d_gene: NA; v_gene: TRBV25-1; j_gene: TRBJ2-1; abundance: NA; CDR3aa: CASSWGYEQFF; CDR3nt: TGTGCCAGCAGTTGGGGCTATGAGCAGTTCTTC
d_gene: NA; v_gene: TRBV7-9; j_gene: TRBJ2-7; abundance: NA; CDR3aa: CASSLGGTGRDNEQYF; CDR3nt: TGTGCCAGCAGCTTAGGCGGAACGGGACGGGACAACGAGCAGTACTTC
d_gene: TRBD2; v_gene: TRBV19; j_gene: TRBJ2-1; abundance: NA; CDR3aa: CASSNSASGTPGYNEQFF; CDR3nt: TGTGCCAGTAGTAATTCAGCTAGCGGGACACCTGGGTACAATGAGCAGTTCTTC
d_gene: NA; v_gene: TRBV7-9; j_gene: TRBJ1-4; abundance: NA; CDR3aa: CASSLELALHKNEKLFF; CDR3nt: TGTGCCAGCAGCTTAGAGTTGGCTCTCCACAAAAATGAAAAACTGTTTTTT
d_gene: NA; v_gene: TRBV27; j_gene: TRBJ2-4; abundance: NA; CDR3aa: CASSSVRVGGNIQYF; CDR3nt: TGTGCCAGCAGTTCGGTCAGGGTCGGGGGAAACATTCAGTACTTC
d_gene: NA; v_gene: TRBV7-8; j_gene: TRBJ2-6; abundance: NA; CDR3aa: CASSLKQSLNSGANVLTF; CDR3nt: TGTGCCAGCAGTTTGAAACAGTCCCTGAACTCTGGGGCCAACGTCCTGACTTTC
d_gene: NA; v_gene: TRBV5-4; j_gene: TRBJ1-3; abundance: NA; CDR3aa: CASSDPTGHSGNTIYF; CDR3nt: TGTGCCAGCAGCGATCCTACGGGACACTCTGGAAACACCATATATTTT
d_gene: NA; v_gene: TRBV12-3/TRBV12-4; j_gene: TRBJ1-4; abundance: once; CDR3aa: CASSIQNNEKLFF; CDR3nt: TGTGCCAGCAGTATCCAGAATAATGAAAAACTGTTTTTT
d_gene: NA; v_gene: TRBV29-1; j_gene: TRBJ2-5; abundance: NA; CDR3aa: CSVDRDIGETQYF; CDR3nt: TGCAGCGTAGATCGGGACATCGGGGAGACCCAGTACTTC
d_gene: TRBD1; v_gene: TRBV18; j_gene: TRBJ1-2; abundance: NA; CDR3aa: CASSPQGAEYGYTF; CDR3nt: TGTGCCAGCTCACCTCAGGGGGCTGAATATGGCTACACCTTC
d_gene: TRBD2; v_gene: TRBV6-8; j_gene: TRBJ2-3; abundance: NA; CDR3aa: CASSYSVASGKFADTQYF; CDR3nt: TGTGCCAGCAGTTACTCCGTGGCTAGCGGGAAATTCGCAGATACGCAGTATTTT
d_gene: TRBD2; v_gene: TRBV3-1/TRBV3-2; j_gene: TRBJ2-5; abundance: NA; CDR3aa: CASSQIRAGEETQYF; CDR3nt: TGTGCCAGCAGCCAAATACGAGCGGGGGAAGAGACCCAGTACTTC
d_gene: NA; v_gene: TRBV6-5; j_gene: TRBJ2-7; abundance: once; CDR3aa: CASSPGGNLYEQYF; CDR3nt: TGTGCCAGCAGTCCCGGCGGGAACCTCTACGAGCAGTACTTC
d_gene: NA; v_gene: TRBV7-3; j_gene: TRBJ2-3; abundance: NA; CDR3aa: CASSLGLAGASTDTQYF; CDR3nt: TGTGCCAGCAGCTTAGGGCTAGCAGGTGCTAGCACAGATACGCAGTATTTT
d_gene: TRBD1; v_gene: TRBV18; j_gene: TRBJ1-5; abundance: NA; CDR3aa: CASSETGGHQPQHF; CDR3nt: TGTGCCAGCTCGGAGACAGGGGGCCATCAGCCCCAGCATTTT
d_gene: NA; v_gene: TRBV9; j_gene: TRBJ1-2; abundance: NA; CDR3aa: CASSVEAGDYGYTF; CDR3nt: TGTGCCAGCAGCGTAGAGGCGGGGGACTATGGCTACACCTTC
d_gene: NA; v_gene: TRBV5-4; j_gene: TRBJ1-2; abundance: NA; CDR3aa: CASSSPGRGYGYTF; CDR3nt: TGTGCCAGCAGCTCCCCAGGGAGGGGCTATGGCTACACCTTC
d_gene: TRBD1; v_gene: TRBV19; j_gene: TRBJ1-5; abundance: NA; CDR3aa: CASRDREGQPQHF; CDR3nt: TGTGCCAGTAGGGACAGGGAAGGTCAGCCCCAGCATTTT
d_gene: NA; v_gene: TRBV19; j_gene: TRBJ1-6; abundance: NA; CDR3aa: CASSPDQGNSPLHF; CDR3nt: TGTGCCAGTAGTCCCGACCAGGGGAACTCACCCCTCCACTTT
d_gene: NA; v_gene: TRBV7-9; j_gene: TRBJ2-2; abundance: NA; CDR3aa: CASSPQGGANTGELFF; CDR3nt: TGTGCCAGCAGCCCCCAGGGCGGGGCTAACACCGGGGAGCTGTTTTTT
d_gene: NA; v_gene: TRBV6-6; j_gene: TRBJ2-1; abundance: NA; CDR3aa: CASSPPTGNEQFF; CDR3nt: TGTGCCAGCAGTCCCCCGACTGGCAATGAGCAGTTCTTC
d_gene: NA; v_gene: TRBV28; j_gene: TRBJ1-2; abundance: NA; CDR3aa: CASTGQYYGYTF; CDR3nt: TGTGCCAGCACAGGACAGTACTATGGCTACACCTTC
d_gene: NA; v_gene: TRBV30; j_gene: TRBJ1-5; abundance: NA; CDR3aa: CAWSEGSGNQPQHF; CDR3nt: TGTGCCTGGAGTGAGGGGTCGGGCAATCAGCCCCAGCATTTT
d_gene: NA; v_gene: TRBV24-1; j_gene: TRBJ2-3; abundance: NA; CDR3aa: CATSDPGTSPDTQYF; CDR3nt: TGTGCCACCAGTGATCCCGGGACTTCCCCAGATACGCAGTATTTT
d_gene: TRBD2; v_gene: TRBV28; j_gene: TRBJ2-1; abundance: NA; CDR3aa: CASRGSSGGSSYNEQFF; CDR3nt: TGTGCCAGCAGGGGGTCTAGCGGAGGGAGCTCCTACAATGAGCAGTTCTTC